This TCR beta chain comes out of a study of early T cells in non-severe SARS-CoV-2 infection. In its sample, this clonotype was seen many times. MiXCR, applied by TCRdb to the 5' RACE reads, yields one record per CDR3 protein. The sample yields about 94,000 distinct CDR3 sequences, under 15% seen once. V gave up 6 bases and J gave up 5 bases, with 13 bases separating them. The CDR3 sequence is 13 residues long. Germline CDR1 MDHEN, CDR2 SYDVKM. This rearrangement joins TRBV28 to TRBJ1-2; the D is unclear. The TCR comes from an adult who was a healthcare worker with PCR-confirmed SARS-CoV-2 infection or an uninfected control (not recorded which). The material sequenced was whole blood. CDR3 bases: TGTGCCAGCAGCTCCCATCGGCCTTATGGCTACACCTTC. This encodes CASSSHRPYGYTF.